What follows are 11 T cell receptor beta chains derived from one specimen sequenced in a study of T-cell memory formation after mild COVID-19. TCRdb called the 5' RACE reads again in MiXCR, with one record for every CDR3 protein. The data contain under 450,000 distinct CDR3 sequences, 20% to 25% of them singletons. Material for sequencing was PBMCs or a T cell subset sorted from them (not recorded which). Source of these receptors: an adult woman who had mild COVID-19 (a few samples of this study predate the infection). Cell type and time point are not known.

J is TRBJ2-2 and V is TRBV6-5; 7 nucleotides agree with TRBD2. With V trimmed by 2 bases and J by 5 bases, 14 bases remained unmatched. Germline CDR1 and CDR2: MNHEY and SVGAGI. The CDR3 sequence is 18 residues long. The CDR3 nucleotides are TGTGCCAGCAGTTACGCAGTATTTAGACTAGCAAGAACCGGGGAGCTGTTTTTT. Residues: CASSYAVFRLARTGELFF.

The genes are TRBV5-6 and TRBJ2-7; D perhaps matches TRBD1 (5 bases). Germline loops: CDR1 SGHDT, CDR2 YYEEEE. CDR3 size: 15 residues. V gave up 2 bases and J gave up 0 bases, with 12 bases separating them. CDR3 bases: TGTGCCAGCAGCTTAACAGGAACTGCCTCCTACGAGCAGTACTTC. It translates to CASSLTGTASYEQYF.

The sample holds a few counts of this clonotype. The chain employs TRBV6-5 and TRBJ2-7; TRBD1 is a possible D gene (5 bases). Trimming took 2 bases from V and 3 from J, leaving 11 bases between them. The CDR3 is 14 amino acids. From germline, CDR1 is MNHEY and CDR2 SVGAGI. CDR3: CASSYAQGLYEQYF. The CDR3 bases are TGTGCCAGCAGTTACGCGCAGGGCCTCTACGAGCAGTACTTC.

V gene TRBV10-2 combines with J gene TRBJ1-1; TRBD1 matches 8 bases. CDR3 length equals 16 residues. Germline CDR1 reads WSHSY; CDR2 reads SAAADI. V shed 0 bases and J 5 bases; nucleotides not matched to a gene: 8. In DNA, the CDR3 is TGCGCCAGCAGTGAGTCAAGTGTCAGGGGGCGGACTGAAGCTTTCTTT. Amino acid sequence: CASSESSVRGRTEAFF.

This clonotype has more than one count but fewer than ten. V and J are TRBV11-3 and TRBJ2-7; 7 bases agree with TRBD2. CDR3 length: 15 residues. Looked up from germline, CDR1 is SGHNT and CDR2 is YENEEA. The trim removed 5 bases at V and 7 bases at J, leaving 14 bases unmatched. CDR3 amino acids: CASSRSRDYVGEQYF. In nucleotides, the CDR3 is TGTGCCAGCAGCCGGAGCCGGGACTACGTAGGGGAGCAGTACTTC.

The V gene is TRBV9, the J gene TRBJ2-1; 7 nucleotides align to TRBD2. Germline loops: CDR1 SGDLS, CDR2 YYNGEE. Germline trimming cut 0 bases from V and 9 bases from J; bases unmatched to any gene: 9. The CDR3 is 15 residues long. DNA for the CDR3: TGTGCCAGCAGCGTAGGGGGCGGGAGCATGTTTGAGCAGTTCTTC. Translation gives CASSVGGGSMFEQFF.

This chain links TRBV7-3 with TRBJ2-7; 12 bases match TRBD2. CDR1 is SGHTA and CDR2 is FQGTGA in the germline V gene. With V trimmed by 4 bases and J by 0 bases, 13 bases remained unmatched. CDR3 length: 19 amino acids. Here the CDR3 reads CASSSFRTSGDPLSYEQYF. The CDR3 bases are TGTGCCAGCAGCTCCTTTCGGACTAGCGGGGACCCTCTCTCCTACGAGCAGTACTTC.

The chain is built from TRBV18 and TRBJ2-3, with TRBD1 matching over 7 bases. The CDR3 sequence is 16 residues long. Germline CDR1 and CDR2: KGHSH and LQKENI. V was clipped by 3 bases and J by 2 bases; unmatched bases: 8. The CDR3 sequence: CASSPTRRGHTDTQYF. CDR3 nucleotide sequence: TGTGCCAGCTCACCGACTCGAAGGGGGCACACAGATACGCAGTATTTT.

V and J are TRBV29-1 and TRBJ2-2; no firm D call. The CDR3 runs 13 residues. The V and J ends lost 0 bases and 6 bases respectively, with 8 bases between them. Germline values: CDR1 SQVTM, CDR2 ANQGSEA. Here the CDR3 DNA reads TGCAGCGTTGAAGAGGCAGTGCCCGGGGAGCTGTTTTTT. It is translated as CSVEEAVPGELFF.

A remark on this clonotype: Because it lacks the conserved phenylalanine or tryptophan at the end, this CDR3 is likely a read error. V usage is TRBV4-2 and J usage is TRBJ1-4; tentatively, D is TRBD1 (6 bases). The germline gives CDR1 LGHNA, CDR2 YNFKEQ. The ends were cut back, 3 bases at V and 4 bases at J, with 12 bases in the middle. The CDR3 extends over 15 amino acids. This chain's CDR3 is CASSQVTGRNEKLFS. The CDR3 DNA reads TGTGCCAGCAGCCAGGTGACAGGACGTAATGAAAAACTGTTTTCT.

The chain joins TRBV29-1 to TRBJ2-1; TRBD1 matches at 7 bases. Germline CDR1 is SQVTM and CDR2 is ANQGSEA. V gave up 5 bases and J gave up 10 bases; unmatched junction bases: 8. The CDR3 is 12 amino acids. CDR3 sequence reads: CSVKGQVKEQFF. CDR3 bases: TGCAGCGTTAAAGGACAGGTCAAGGAGCAGTTCTTC.